The 14 T cell receptor beta chains below come from one sample, sequenced in a study of cytomegalovirus exposure and HLA in healthy donors (dated by TCRdb to 2016 to 2017). Libraries were constructed by the immunoSEQ multiplex PCR assay. A mixture of 60 forward primers for TCR Vbeta segments and 13 reverse primers for TCR Jbeta segments was used in the multiplex PCR. This is the immuneACCESS table as TCRdb keeps it, with only in-frame sequences that have V and J called. A part of the clones is gone; compared with another copy, unresolved V genes explain less than half, and the rest is unexplained. The sample's table covers some 120,000 clones. Of the sample, 6.8% is held by the ten largest clones. Sample: PBMCs. These receptors all come from a man aged 40-49 years in good health and CMV-seropositive.

This sequence joins TRBV28 and TRBJ1-4; D unresolved. V was cut by 5 bases and J by 14 bases, with 15 bases left in between. The CDR3 runs 12 residues. Germline V gene data show CDR1 as MDHEN and CDR2 as SYDVKM. The CDR3 here is CASSINAGGLFF. In nucleotides, the CDR3 is TGTGCCAGCAGTATTAACGCCGGCGGGCTGTTTTTT.

The chain carries TRBV28 and TRBJ2-6; 8 nucleotides align to TRBD2. The germline CDR1 and CDR2 sequences are MDHEN and SYDVKM. This CDR3 comprises 17 residues. V lost 2 bases and J lost 3; bases outside the gene matches: 6. CDR3 loop: CASSLPGGGFGANVLTF. CDR3 coding DNA: TGTGCCAGCAGTTTACCCGGGGGGGGATTTGGGGCCAACGTCCTGACTTTC.

V gene TRBV27 combines with J gene TRBJ2-7; TRBD2 aligns across 13 bases. V was pared by 5 bases and J by 2 bases, with 6 bases of the junction left unmatched. Germline CDR1 reads MNHEY; CDR2 reads SMNVEV (reference sequence). CDR3 size: 16 residues. In nucleotides, the CDR3 is TGTGCCAGCAGTCCATTTGGACTAGCGGGAGCCTACGAGCAGTACTTC. It encodes CASSPFGLAGAYEQYF.

J is TRBJ2-1 and V is TRBV10-1; 9 bases align to TRBD2. In germline, CDR1 is WNHNN, CDR2 SYGVQD (reference sequence). Trimming took 4 bases from V and 3 from J; bases not matched to a gene: 7. The CDR3 runs 16 residues. The CDR3 protein is CASSVSGTSSYNEQFF. In DNA form, the CDR3 reads TGCGCCAGCAGTGTCTCCGGGACTAGCAGCTACAATGAGCAGTTCTTC.

CDR3 residues: CASSLVARSGNTIYF. CDR3 sequence (DNA): TGTGCCAGCAGCTTAGTTGCCAGGTCTGGAAACACCATATATTTT. This rearrangement joins TRBV7-8 to TRBJ1-3, with D uncertain. The CDR3 covers 15 residues. The V end lost 1 base, the J end lost 1 base, and 8 bases lay between the germline ends. Germline lookup yields CDR1 SGHVS and CDR2 FQNEAQ.

The chain uses TRBV11-3 and TRBJ1-2; D not certain. The CDR3 consists of 13 residues. Germline lookup yields CDR1 SGHNT and CDR2 YENEEA. The V end lost 1 base, the J end lost 4 bases, and 7 bases lay between the germline ends. CDR3 loop: CASSLVSSYGYTF. DNA of the CDR3: TGTGCCAGCAGCTTAGTATCCAGCTATGGCTACACCTTC.

This chain uses TRBV7-9 with TRBJ2-2; 9 bases align to TRBD2. V shed 5 bases and J 3 bases; nucleotides not matched to a gene: 7. The CDR3 totals 16 residues. CDR1 is SEHNR, CDR2 FQNEAQ, per germline (reference sequence). CDR3 in amino acids: CASSLGSGSYTGELFF. CDR3 nucleotide sequence: TGTGCCAGCAGCCTAGGTAGCGGGAGTTACACCGGGGAGCTGTTTTTT.

This chain links TRBV7-3 with TRBJ1-1, with a weak D call TRBD1 (5 bases). Germline V CDR1 and CDR2: SGHTA, FQGTGA. The CDR3 totals 13 residues. Trimming cost V 1 base and J 3 bases, with 6 bases left between them. CDR3: CASSLRGDTEAFF. The CDR3 DNA sequence: TGTGCCAGCAGCTTAAGGGGGGACACTGAAGCTTTCTTT.

The V and J genes are TRBV29-1 and TRBJ2-2; the D is unclear. The germline CDR1 and CDR2 sequences are SQVTM and ANQGSEA. This CDR3 has 12 residues. Trimming removed 3 bases at V and 0 bases at J, with 2 bases between. DNA for the CDR3: TGCAGCGTTGACTCGAACACCGGGGAGCTGTTTTTT. Amino acid sequence: CSVDSNTGELFF.

The gene calls are TRBV9 and TRBJ1-5; the D gene is possibly TRBD1 (6 bases). The ends were cut back, 4 bases at V and 2 bases at J, with 16 bases in the middle. Germline CDR1 SGDLS, CDR2 YYNGEE. The CDR3 contains 16 residues. The CDR3 DNA reads as TGTGCCAGCAGCCTCCGTGCAGGGGACGGCAATCAGCCCCAGCATTTT. Translating it yields CASSLRAGDGNQPQHF.

The V and J genes are TRBV28 and TRBJ2-5; 8 positions agree with TRBD1. TRBJ2-7 matches the DNA end more closely, so the J call is doubtful. The germline gives CDR1 MDHEN, CDR2 SYDVKM. This CDR3 region has 14 residues. The CDR3 DNA reads as TGTGCCAGCAGTTTATACAGGGGGAGTAACGAGCAGTACTTC. Translation gives CASSLYRGSNEQYF.

This chain uses TRBV28 with TRBJ2-3, with TRBD2 matching over 8 bases. Trimming cost V 4 bases and J 6 bases; bases outside gene matches: 9. The CDR3 consists of 15 residues. From germline, CDR1 is MDHEN and CDR2 SYDVKM. The CDR3 DNA follows: TGTGCCAGCAGTTCGGGGGGGGCCCCGGGGGATACGCAGTATTTT. Translating gives CASSSGGAPGDTQYF.

The chain couples TRBV4-1 to TRBJ2-6; possibly TRBD2 for D (7 bases). The germline gives CDR1 MGHRA, CDR2 YSYEKL. The V end lost 1 base, the J end lost 0 bases, and 19 bases lay between the germline ends. The CDR3 sequence is 20 residues long. CDR3 sequence: CASSQGGGQGFNSGANVLTF. The CDR3 DNA is TGCGCCAGCAGCCAAGGGGGGGGGCAGGGATTTAACTCTGGGGCCAACGTCCTGACTTTC.

This chain links TRBV7-9 with TRBJ2-1, with D perhaps TRBD2 (5 bases). Trimming took 5 bases from V and 7 from J, leaving 6 bases between them. This CDR3 comprises 11 residues. Germline CDR1 reads SEHNR; CDR2 reads FQNEAQ (reference sequence). Here the CDR3 DNA reads TGTGCCAGCAGCCGCGGGAATGAGCAGTTCTTC. Translated: CASSRGNEQFF.